This section outlines one TCR beta chain sequence together with its context. A much larger clone lies a single base off, so this may be a read error. This entry is derived from a study of CDR3 diversity in severe acne. The germline V gene encodes CDR1 SGHNT and CDR2 YYREEE (reference sequence). CDR3 length: 15 amino acids. A single record per CDR3 protein comes from TCRdb applying MiXCR to the PCR reads. This sample carries about 98,000 distinct CDR3 sequences, around 53% of them seen once, and the ten largest clones take 12%. This receptor was taken from a male donor with acne. Sequenced material: blood. J is TRBJ2-1 and V is TRBV5-4; weak D call: TRBD2 (6 bases). The CDR3 loop is CASSLERAFYNELFF. As DNA, the CDR3 is TGTGCCAGCAGCTTGGAGCGGGCATTTTACAATGAGCTGTTCTTC.